One sample yielded the 28 T cell receptor beta chains listed below, sequenced in a study of cytomegalovirus exposure and HLA in healthy donors. The PCR was carried out with 60 Vbeta primers and 13 Jbeta primers. This table comes from immunoSEQ multiplex PCR, and its TCRdb copy is limited to in-frame clones, with some not included. The data show 84,000 or so clones, with less than 65% seen just once and over 5% held by the top ten. The specimen was PBMCs. These receptors were obtained from a woman in her 30s in good health and CMV-seropositive.

The chain links TRBV2 to TRBJ1-5; tentative D call: TRBD1 (5 bases). The CDR3 spans 12 residues. V was pared by 6 bases and J by 3 bases, with 6 bases between. Germline V gene sequence: CDR1 SNHLY, CDR2 FYNNEI. The CDR3 is CASRGVNQPQHF. CDR3 sequence (DNA): TGTGCCAGCAGAGGGGTCAATCAGCCCCAGCATTTT.

This chain links TRBV30 with TRBJ1-2, with a tentative D call TRBD1 (6 bases). The germline V gene encodes CDR1 GTSNPN and CDR2 SVGIG (reference sequence). The CDR3 is 14 amino acids. Trimming pared 2 bases from V and 1 base from J, leaving 11 bases between. The DNA of the CDR3 is TGTGCCTGGAGTACCCAGGGGTATAACTATGGCTACACCTTC. Translation: CAWSTQGYNYGYTF.

V usage is TRBV27 and J usage is TRBJ2-3, with a possible D match to TRBD2 (7 bases). This CDR3 is 15 amino acids long. In germline, CDR1 is MNHEY, CDR2 SMNVEV (reference sequence). Trimming cost V 6 bases and J 2 bases, with 15 bases left between them. Here the CDR3 DNA reads TGTGCCAGCAGAAAAAGGGGGGGATCCACAGATACGCAGTATTTT. Its translation is CASRKRGGSTDTQYF.

The chain links TRBV19 to TRBJ2-2; TRBD1 matches 8 bases. Germline-derived CDR1 and CDR2 are LNHDA and SQIVND (reference sequence). The junction had 1 base not matched to a gene; V was cut back by 4 bases and J by 6 bases. This CDR3 is 13 amino acids long. CDR3: CASSRQGSGELFF. The CDR3 DNA reads TGTGCCAGTAGTAGACAGGGGTCCGGGGAGCTGTTTTTT.

This chain uses TRBV29-1 with TRBJ2-1; TRBD2 matches 9 bases. Per the germline V gene, CDR1 is SQVTM and CDR2 is ANQGSEA. The junction had 10 bases not matched to a gene; V was cut back by 4 bases and J by 6 bases. The CDR3 consists of 15 residues. The CDR3 bases are TGCAGCGTTGGGATCGCGGGGGGGCAGTTCAATGAGCAGTTCTTC. This codes for CSVGIAGGQFNEQFF.

The chain employs TRBV5-4 and TRBJ1-1; D perhaps matches TRBD1 (5 bases). The CDR3 has 14 amino acids. CDR1 is SGHNT and CDR2 is YYREEE in the germline V gene (reference sequence). Trimming shortened V by 2 bases and J by 7 bases, and 15 bases separated the two germline ends. The DNA for the CDR3 is TGTGCCAGCAGCTTTACCAGGGCTGCCGGTGAAGCTTTCTTT. Its translation is CASSFTRAAGEAFF. The variable domain in full, completed from reference TRBV5-4 and TRBJ1-1, reads ETGVTQSPTHLIKTRGQQVTLRCSSQSGHNTVSWYQQALGQGPQFIFQYYREEENGRGNFPPRFSGLQFPNYSSELNVNALELDDSALYLCASSFTRAAGEAFFGQGTRLTVV.

The DNA for the CDR3 is TGTGCCAGCAGCGCAAGCGTCTCTAGCGGAAATACGCAGTATTTT. Its protein product is CASSASVSSGNTQYF. The chain joins TRBV9 to TRBJ2-3; 7 positions agree with TRBD2. The J segment lost 7 bases and the V segment lost 3 bases, leaving 11 bases of the junction unmatched. From germline, CDR1 is SGDLS and CDR2 YYNGEE. CDR3 length: 15 residues. The full variable domain, in which reference TRBV9 and TRBJ2-3 provide the parts outside the CDR3, is DSGVTQTPKHLITATGQRVTLRCSPRSGDLSVYWYQQSLDQGLQFLIQYYNGEERAKGNILERFSAQQFPDLHSELNLSSLELGDSALYFCASSASVSSGNTQYFGPGTRLTVL.

V and J are TRBV7-2 and TRBJ2-7; possible D gene TRBD1, 6 bases. The germline V gene has CDR1 SGHTA and CDR2 FQGNSA. The CDR3 loop spans 15 amino acids. Trimming removed 5 bases at V and 3 bases at J, with 17 bases between. The CDR3: CASSAGTTGYYEQYF. The CDR3 DNA follows: TGTGCCAGCAGCGCCGGGACAACTGGGTACTACGAGCAGTACTTC.

For this clone: An end of the junction differs from the germline gene, which may be a read error. The chain uses TRBV29-1 and TRBJ1-2; unclear D gene. Germline values: CDR1 SQVTM, CDR2 ANQGSEA. The CDR3 totals 12 residues. In DNA, the CDR3 is TGCAGCGTCCTCCGGGGTGACTATGGCTACCCCTTC. It specifies CSVLRGDYGYPF. Full variable domain (remainder filled in from reference TRBV29-1 and TRBJ1-2): SAVISQKPSRDICQRGTSLTIQCQVDSQVTMMFWYRQQPGQSLTLIATANQGSEATYESGFVIDKFPISRPNLTFSTLTVSNMSPEDSSIYLCSVLRGDYGYPFGSGTRLTVV.

The chain combines TRBV5-5 with TRBJ2-3; 16 bases map to TRBD2. In germline, CDR1 is SGHKS, CDR2 YYEKEE (reference sequence). This CDR3 is built from 18 residues. With V trimmed by 4 bases and J by 4 bases, 9 bases remained unmatched. CDR3 amino acids: CASSTQGTSGGAADTQYF. CDR3 coding DNA: TGTGCCAGCAGCACCCAGGGGACTAGCGGGGGGGCGGCAGATACGCAGTATTTT.

This clone was detected only a few times. The chain recombines TRBV7-3 with TRBJ2-2; a weak D match, TRBD2 (5 bases). Deletions cut 2 bases from V and 1 base from J, with 8 bases between. CDR1 is SGHTA and CDR2 is FQGTGA in the germline V gene. The CDR3 is made up of 15 amino acids. The CDR3 nucleotides are TGTGCCAGCAGCTTATTAGGAGGGAACACCGGGGAGCTGTTTTTT. Its translation is CASSLLGGNTGELFF.

The chain combines TRBV19 with TRBJ1-5; D is unresolved. The germline gives CDR1 LNHDA, CDR2 SQIVND (reference sequence). CDR3 length: 13 amino acids. V shed 6 bases and J shed 3 bases, with 9 bases lying between them. CDR3 DNA sequence: TGTGCCAGTAGAGGAGGTTACAATCAGCCCCAGCATTTT. Amino acids: CASRGGYNQPQHF. Full variable domain (outside the CDR3, taken from reference TRBV19 and TRBJ1-5): DGGITQSPKYLFRKEGQNVTLSCEQNLNHDAMYWYRQDPGQGLRLIYYSQIVNDFQKGDIAEGYSVSREKKESFPLTVTSAQKNPTAFYLCASRGGYNQPQHFGDGTRLSIL.

The gene calls are TRBV6-5 and TRBJ1-2, with 8 bases that match TRBD1. The CDR3 covers 15 residues. Germline loops: CDR1 MNHEY, CDR2 SVGAGI. With 7 bases clipped from V and 7 bases from J, the junction kept 14 bases outside the gene matches. This CDR3 is CASTQGDRLLAGYTF. The CDR3 DNA reads as TGTGCCAGCACCCAAGGGGACAGGTTGCTTGCTGGCTACACCTTC.

This chain joins TRBV11-1 and TRBJ1-6, with D uncertain. CDR1 and CDR2 from the germline V gene are SGHAT and FQDESV (reference sequence). The V and J ends lost 3 bases and 5 bases respectively, with 8 bases between them. The CDR3 sequence is 14 residues long. CDR3 in amino acids: CASSFRGNNSPLHF. Written as DNA, the CDR3 is TGTGCCAGCAGCTTCCGAGGAAATAATTCACCCCTCCACTTT.

The V and J genes are TRBV30 and TRBJ2-7; D may be TRBD1 (6 bases). Germline assignment: CDR1 GTSNPN and CDR2 SVGIG (reference sequence). The CDR3 covers 12 residues. V was pared by 3 bases and J by 6 bases, with 12 bases between. The CDR3 sequence is CAWRYRAGEQYF. CDR3 sequence (DNA): TGTGCCTGGAGATACAGGGCCGGCGAGCAGTACTTC. Full variable domain (remainder filled in from reference TRBV30 and TRBJ2-7): SQTIHQWPATLVQPVGSPLSLECTVEGTSNPNLYWYRQAAGRGLQLLFYSVGIGQISSEVPQNLSASRPQDRQFILSSKKLLLSDSGFYLCAWRYRAGEQYFGPGTRLTVT.

The CDR3 coding sequence is TGTGCCAGCAGCCGTTCGACTGATTACGAGCAGTACTTC. This sequence encodes CASSRSTDYEQYF. The rearrangement links TRBV4-2 to TRBJ2-5; D uncertain. The J call is in doubt because the DNA end fits TRBJ2-7 better. The germline gives CDR1 LGHNA, CDR2 YNFKEQ. This CDR3 is built from 13 residues.

This clone appeared a few times. V is TRBV5-1 and J is TRBJ2-5, with 9 bases aligning to TRBD2. CDR1 SGHRS and CDR2 YFSETQ come from the germline V gene. This CDR3 region has 16 residues. The junction had 12 bases not matched to a gene; V was cut back by 4 bases and J by 5 bases. CDR3 bases: TGCGCCAGCAGCCTAACCGGGACTAGCTCATCTGAGACCCAGTACTTC. Amino acid sequence: CASSLTGTSSSETQYF.

V usage is TRBV19 and J usage is TRBJ1-4, with 9 nucleotides matching TRBD1. Germline CDR1 reads LNHDA; CDR2 reads SQIVND (reference sequence). The CDR3 sequence is 15 residues long. The J segment lost 4 bases and the V segment lost 8 bases, leaving 8 bases of the junction unmatched. CDR3 nucleotides: TGTGCCAGTGGGGACAGGGTTGCATTTAATGAAAAACTGTTTTTT. Its protein is CASGDRVAFNEKLFF.

This clone was seen only once. The chain recombines TRBV2 with TRBJ1-5; 8 bases align to TRBD1. The CDR3 is made up of 13 amino acids. V lost 5 bases to trimming and J lost 7 bases; unmatched junction nucleotides: 4. Germline lookup yields CDR1 SNHLY and CDR2 FYNNEI. The CDR3 reads CASSYGQGQPQHF. In DNA form, the CDR3 reads TGTGCCAGCAGTTATGGACAGGGACAGCCCCAGCATTTT. Full variable domain (missing parts from reference TRBV2 and TRBJ1-5): EPEVTQTPSHQVTQMGQEVILRCVPISNHLYFYWYRQILGQKVEFLVSFYNNEISEKSEIFDDQFSVERPDGSNFTLKIRSTKLEDSAMYFCASSYGQGQPQHFGDGTRLSIL.

The table lists this clone with a few counts. V gene TRBV27 combines with J gene TRBJ2-4, with 8 bases matching TRBD2. The CDR3 sequence is 14 residues long. The germline V gene has CDR1 MNHEY and CDR2 SMNVEV (reference sequence). Trimming cost V 5 bases and J 3 bases; bases outside gene matches: 3. CDR3 nucleotides: TGTGCCAGCAGTCCACGGGGGGGCAAAAACATTCAGTACTTC. It yields the protein CASSPRGGKNIQYF.

The gene calls are TRBV4-1 and TRBJ2-3, with D possibly TRBD2 on 7 matching bases. Trimming took off 4 bases at V and 5 bases at J, with 19 bases between the two ends. This CDR3 comprises 16 residues. Germline V gene sequence: CDR1 MGHRA, CDR2 YSYEKL. CDR3 nucleotide sequence: TGCGCCAGCAGCCCCCCCCTCGGAGGGGGGGTAGATACGCAGTATTTT. Its protein is CASSPPLGGGVDTQYF.

This chain uses TRBV6-4 with TRBJ1-1, with TRBD1 identical over 7 bases. Per the germline V gene, CDR1 is MRHNA and CDR2 is SNTAGT. The CDR3 sequence is 14 residues long. V shed 8 bases, J shed 2 bases, and the junction held 8 bases outside the gene matches. CDR3 sequence reads: CASRTTGSNTEAFF. Written as DNA, the CDR3 is TGTGCCAGCCGAACGACAGGGTCTAACACTGAAGCTTTCTTT.

Remarks on this clone: At one boundary the junction diverges from the germline segment, which might be a read error. This chain links TRBV2 with TRBJ1-6; D possibly corresponds to TRBD1 (6 bases). The CDR3 has 15 residues. The germline V gene has CDR1 SNHLY and CDR2 FYNNEI. The CDR3 region is CASRSGENYNSPPHF. In nucleotides, the CDR3 is TGTGCCAGCAGATCAGGGGAGAACTATAATTCACCCCCCCACTTT.

This clone occurred a few times. The genes are TRBV29-1 and TRBJ2-5; the D is unclear. Per germline, CDR1 SQVTM and CDR2 ANQGSEA. This CDR3 has 14 amino acids. V shed 4 bases and J shed 4 bases, with 16 bases lying between them. The CDR3 region has the DNA TGCAGCGTTGGCCCTCCAGGTTCCGGAGAGACCCAGTACTTC. Translation: CSVGPPGSGETQYF. The full variable domain, rest sourced from reference TRBV29-1 and TRBJ2-5, is SAVISQKPSRDICQRGTSLTIQCQVDSQVTMMFWYRQQPGQSLTLIATANQGSEATYESGFVIDKFPISRPNLTFSTLTVSNMSPEDSSIYLCSVGPPGSGETQYFGPGTRLLVL.

The J gene is TRBJ2-2, the V gene TRBV7-3; 8 positions agree with TRBD2. The ends lost 3 bases at V and 8 bases at J; junction bases unmatched: 5. Germline assignment: CDR1 SGHTA and CDR2 FQGTGA. The CDR3 has 14 residues. The CDR3 reads CASSFDGGAGELFF. The CDR3 nucleotides are TGTGCCAGCAGCTTTGACGGGGGGGCTGGGGAGCTGTTTTTT.

The V and J genes are TRBV7-3 and TRBJ2-1; 7 bases map to TRBD1. V was clipped by 0 bases and J by 7 bases; unmatched bases: 12. This CDR3 has 17 amino acids. CDR1 and CDR2 (germline): SGHTA, FQGTGA. The CDR3 DNA reads TGTGCCAGCAGCTTAACCCTGACAGGGACCACGCAAAATGAGCAGTTCTTC. This codes for CASSLTLTGTTQNEQFF.

This clone was detected only once. V is TRBV7-9 and J is TRBJ1-5, with 7 bases identical to TRBD1. Per the germline V gene, CDR1 is SEHNR and CDR2 is FQNEAQ (reference sequence). The V and J ends lost 5 bases and 1 base, in that order; junction bases with no gene match: 5. The CDR3 spans 15 residues. CDR3 sequence: CASSRGTASNQPQHF. The CDR3 bases are TGTGCCAGCAGCCGCGGGACAGCAAGCAATCAGCCCCAGCATTTT.

The chain joins TRBV7-9 to TRBJ2-3; 8 bases fit TRBD2. The CDR3 is 14 residues long. The V and J ends lost 6 bases and 2 bases, in that order; junction bases with no gene match: 4. Germline V gene sequence: CDR1 SEHNR, CDR2 FQNEAQ (reference sequence). The CDR3 DNA follows: TGTGCCAGCAGTGGAGCGGGGGTCACAGATACGCAGTATTTT. Translated: CASSGAGVTDTQYF.